A selection of T cell receptor beta chains follows, all from one sample in a study of T cells in tuberculosis. Measured with immunoSEQ multiplex PCR; TCRdb has only the in-frame clones, and not every one. The sample records tens of thousands of clones, roughly 82% being singletons. The material was PBMCs, obtained at tuberculosis diagnosis. These receptors all come from an adult with tuberculosis. The CDR3 runs from the conserved cysteine through the conserved F or W. Fields, in order: clone size, D gene, V gene, CDR3 protein. The D gene is left open where the match is weak. Clone size is not always given. Where it is, it says once, few, many or a class for expanded clones.

>NA|TRBD1|TRBV5-1
CASSLKSGTGGTEAFF
>NA|NA|TRBV5-1
CASSLVGDEQYF
>NA|TRBD1|TRBV6-1
CATPKTGGNYGYTF
>once|NA|TRBV4-1
CASSQGQGSNYGYTF
>NA|NA|TRBV7-3
CASSSGNSYEQYF
>NA|NA|TRBV9
CASSPSPKLATYEQYF
>NA|TRBD2|TRBV9
CASSVGLAGVNEQFF
>NA|NA|TRBV19
CASSVQAGNTIYF
>NA|TRBD1|TRBV9
CASSVRTGGYGYTF
>NA|NA|TRBV6-6
CASSQEGNTEAFF
>NA|TRBD1|TRBV7-8
CASSLFSGGDYEQYF
>NA|TRBD1|TRBV29-1
CSVTTGSGTIYF
>NA|TRBD2|TRBV27
CASSQRLAGFYNEQFF
>NA|TRBD1|TRBV19
CASSIRTGAPETQYF
>NA|TRBD1|TRBV30
CAWRGQGDSPLHF
>NA|NA|TRBV5-1
CASSWGHMSSYEQYF
>NA|NA|TRBV7-9
CASSSETGWAFF
>NA|TRBD1|TRBV18
CASSRDSRNEQYF
>once|TRBD2|TRBV7-8
CASTPTTSRETQYF
>NA|NA|TRBV9
CASSEGREQETQYF
>NA|TRBD2|TRBV7-3
CASSISGSLTDTQYF
>NA|NA|TRBV19
CASSPLSLNTEAFF
>NA|NA|TRBV29-1
CSVEVGSGSTDTQYF
>few|TRBD2|TRBV28
CASSLGLAGRKQYF
>NA|TRBD2|TRBV11-3
CASSLGGSYNEQFF
>NA|NA|TRBV7-3
CASSPYRTDTQYF
>NA|TRBD1|TRBV27
CASRSTGVSGYTF
>NA|NA|TRBV14
CASSLPGHPQLTEQYF
>NA|TRBD2|TRBV4-1
CASSQAIGGGGSSYEQYF
>NA|NA|TRBV15
CATSRRTPPESSYNEQFF
>few|TRBD1|TRBV23-1
CASSRDRREKLFF
>NA|NA|TRBV4-1
CASSPGPRPGQETQYF
>NA|TRBD2|TRBV4-1
CASSSRLAGGEQYF
>large|NA|TRBV28
CASSWGGWTASYEQYF
>NA|NA|TRBV18
CASSPAGANTEAFF
>NA|TRBD2|TRBV13
CASSRLTSGGAGVTQYF
>NA|TRBD2|TRBV2
CASSERTGGETQYF
>medium-sized|NA|TRBV28
CASSLLRPGGNQPQHF
>few|TRBD1|TRBV18
CASQPGQGYEQYF
>NA|TRBD2|TRBV6-1
CASSEASGGQETQYF
>NA|NA|TRBV5-1
CASSLGHGKETQYF
>NA|TRBD2|TRBV2
CASSDYLAGIEQYF
>NA|NA|TRBV5-5
CASRTTGGTDTQYF
>NA|TRBD2|TRBV7-3
CASSLTSAGTDTQYF
>once|TRBD2|TRBV7-4
CASCSGLAAISSTDTQYF
>NA|NA|TRBV7-8
CASSLSPPTRGSYNEQFF
>few|NA|TRBV5-1
CASSPPGNQETQYF
>once|TRBD2|TRBV5-1
CASSPPVSGQETQYF
>NA|NA|TRBV5-4
CASSLNGQGLGETQYF
>once|NA|TRBV28
CASSLFRGGNTIYF
>NA|NA|TRBV13
CASSLHTGSPGYTF